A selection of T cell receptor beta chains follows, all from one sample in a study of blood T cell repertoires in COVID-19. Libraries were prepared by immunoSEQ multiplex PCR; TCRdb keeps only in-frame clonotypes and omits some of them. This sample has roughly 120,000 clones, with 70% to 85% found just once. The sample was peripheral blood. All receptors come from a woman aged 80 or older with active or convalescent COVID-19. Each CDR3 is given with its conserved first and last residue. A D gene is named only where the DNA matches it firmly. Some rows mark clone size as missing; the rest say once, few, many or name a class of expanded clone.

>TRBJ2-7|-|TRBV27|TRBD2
CASRGGRQPYEQYF
TGTGCCAGCAGGGGGGGGAGACAGCCGTACGAGCAGTACTTC
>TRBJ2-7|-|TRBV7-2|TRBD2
CASSLVAGAYEQYF
TGTGCCAGCAGCTTAGTGGCGGGAGCTTACGAGCAGTACTTC
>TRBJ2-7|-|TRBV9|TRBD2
CASSGLAGDEQYF
TGTGCCAGCAGCGGTCTTGCGGGAGACGAGCAGTACTTC
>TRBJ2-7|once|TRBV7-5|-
CARSLAEGEQYF
TGTGCCAGAAGCTTAGCGGAGGGAGAGCAGTACTTC
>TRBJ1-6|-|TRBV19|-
CASSIAPEISPLHF
TGTGCCAGTAGTATAGCCCCCGAGATTTCACCCCTCCACTTT
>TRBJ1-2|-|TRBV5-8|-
CASSPNTLNYGYTF
TGTGCCAGCAGCCCGAATACTTTGAACTATGGCTACACCTTC
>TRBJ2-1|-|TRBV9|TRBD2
CASSVGTSGSYNEQFF
TGTGCCAGCAGCGTAGGGACTAGCGGGAGTTACAATGAGCAGTTCTTC
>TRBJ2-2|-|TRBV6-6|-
CASSYFGGTGELFF
TGTGCCAGCAGTTACTTCGGAGGAACCGGGGAGCTGTTTTTT
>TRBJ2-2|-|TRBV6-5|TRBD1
CASSSGQGFNTGELFF
TGTGCCAGCAGTTCTGGACAGGGTTTCAACACCGGGGAGCTGTTTTTT
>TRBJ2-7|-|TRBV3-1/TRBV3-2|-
CASSQDTYEQYF
TGTGCCAGCAGCCAAGATACCTACGAGCAGTACTTC
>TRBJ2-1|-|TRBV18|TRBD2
CASSPGLAGGNEQFF
TGTGCCAGCTCACCCGGACTAGCGGGAGGTAATGAGCAGTTCTTC
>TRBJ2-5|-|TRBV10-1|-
CASSVGGETQYF
TGCGCCAGCAGTGTGGGGGGAGAGACCCAGTACTTC
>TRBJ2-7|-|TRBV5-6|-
CASSLGGYEQYF
TGTGCCAGCAGCTTGGGCGGTTACGAGCAGTACTTC
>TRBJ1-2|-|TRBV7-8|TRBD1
CASSLFGQGEDWRGYTF
TGTGCCAGCAGCTTATTTGGACAGGGGGAGGATTGGAGAGGCTACACCTTC
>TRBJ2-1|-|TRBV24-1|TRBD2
CATSRSGRSYNEQFF
TGTGCCACCAGTCGAAGCGGGAGATCCTACAATGAGCAGTTCTTC
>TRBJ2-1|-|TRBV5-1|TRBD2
CASRKGGNNEQFF
TGCGCCAGCAGAAAGGGAGGGAACAATGAGCAGTTCTTC
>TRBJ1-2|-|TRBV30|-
CAWSVFFAANYGYTF
TGTGCCTGGAGTGTTTTTTTCGCAGCTAACTATGGCTACACCTTC
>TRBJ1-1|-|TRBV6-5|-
CATGGGMNTEAFF
TGTGCCACTGGAGGAGGAATGAACACTGAAGCTTTCTTT
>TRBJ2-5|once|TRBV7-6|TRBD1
CASSRLQGGSETQYF
TGTGCCAGCAGCCGACTACAGGGGGGTTCAGAGACCCAGTACTTC
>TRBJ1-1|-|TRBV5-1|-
CASSFVPGEAFF
TGCGCCAGCAGCTTTGTCCCAGGCGAAGCTTTCTTT
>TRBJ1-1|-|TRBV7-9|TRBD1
CASSSGTVNTEAFF
TGTGCCAGCAGCTCCGGGACAGTGAACACTGAAGCTTTCTTT
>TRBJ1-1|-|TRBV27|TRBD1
CASSPRRQGDTEAFF
TGTGCCAGCAGTCCCCGACGACAGGGGGACACTGAAGCTTTCTTT
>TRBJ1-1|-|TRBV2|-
CASRQGFGNTEAFF
TGTGCCAGCAGACAGGGCTTTGGGAACACTGAAGCTTTCTTT
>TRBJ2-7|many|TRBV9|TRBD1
CASSVSGDRGTYEQYF
TGTGCCAGCAGCGTATCGGGGGACAGGGGAACCTACGAGCAGTACTTC
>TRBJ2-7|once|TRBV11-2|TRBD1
CASSSSDRGQRYEQYF
TGTGCCAGCAGCTCCTCGGACAGGGGGCAAAGGTACGAGCAGTACTTC
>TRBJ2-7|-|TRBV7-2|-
CASSAQTSINEQYF
TGTGCCAGCAGCGCCCAAACTTCCATCAACGAGCAGTACTTC
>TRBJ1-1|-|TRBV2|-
CASSLAYAVAEAFF
TGTGCCAGCAGCTTGGCCTACGCGGTCGCTGAAGCTTTCTTT
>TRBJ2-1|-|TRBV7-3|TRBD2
CASSLSPAGGGYEQFF
TGTGCCAGCAGCTTAAGTCCAGCGGGAGGGGGTTATGAGCAGTTCTTC
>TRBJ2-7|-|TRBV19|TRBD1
CASSVGQGARYEQYF
TGTGCCAGTAGTGTCGGACAGGGGGCGCGCTACGAGCAGTACTTC
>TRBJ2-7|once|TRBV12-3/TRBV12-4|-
CASGPGGRYEQYF
TGTGCCAGCGGCCCCGGAGGGAGGTACGAGCAGTACTTC
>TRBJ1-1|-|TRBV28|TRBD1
CASSFPGGPNTEAFF
TGTGCCAGCAGTTTCCCAGGGGGCCCGAACACTGAAGCTTTCTTT
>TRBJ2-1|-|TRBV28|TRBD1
CASSLEHTGGTWDEQFF
TGTGCCAGCAGTCTGGAGCATACAGGGGGGACCTGGGATGAGCAGTTCTTC
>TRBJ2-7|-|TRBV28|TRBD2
CASSGAGAYEQYF
TGTGCCAGCAGTGGAGCGGGAGCCTACGAGCAGTACTTC
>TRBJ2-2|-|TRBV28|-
CASRYRVANTGELFF
TGTGCCAGCAGATATCGGGTCGCAAACACCGGGGAGCTGTTTTTT
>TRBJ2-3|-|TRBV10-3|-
CAINGGTTDTQYF
TGTGCCATCAATGGCGGAACCACAGATACGCAGTATTTT
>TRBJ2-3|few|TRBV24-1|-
CATSDLASSDTQYF
TGTGCCACCAGTGATTTAGCGTCGTCAGATACGCAGTATTTT
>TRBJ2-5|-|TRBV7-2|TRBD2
CASSLVGGGSGSRVETQYF
TGTGCCAGCAGCTTAGTTGGGGGGGGTAGCGGGAGCAGGGTCGAGACCCAGTACTTC
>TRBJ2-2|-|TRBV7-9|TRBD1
CASRKSVGQGDTGELFF
TGTGCCAGCAGAAAAAGTGTGGGTCAGGGGGACACCGGGGAGCTGTTTTTT
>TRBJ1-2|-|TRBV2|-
CASLRTANYGYTF
TGTGCCAGCCTCCGGACAGCTAACTATGGCTACACCTTC
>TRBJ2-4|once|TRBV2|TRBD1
CASSDHRGVIKNIQYF
TGTGCCAGCAGTGATCACAGGGGCGTGATAAAGAACATTCAGTACTTC
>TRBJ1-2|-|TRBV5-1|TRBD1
CASSLGTGPYYGYTF
TGCGCCAGCAGCTTGGGGACAGGGCCCTACTATGGCTACACCTTC
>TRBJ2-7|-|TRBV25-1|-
CASCWTFHSYEQYF
TGTGCCAGCTGTTGGACATTCCACTCCTACGAGCAGTACTTC
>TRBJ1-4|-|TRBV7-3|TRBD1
CASSSGQGGGKNEKLFF
TGTGCCAGCAGCTCAGGACAGGGAGGGGGGAAAAATGAAAAACTGTTTTTT